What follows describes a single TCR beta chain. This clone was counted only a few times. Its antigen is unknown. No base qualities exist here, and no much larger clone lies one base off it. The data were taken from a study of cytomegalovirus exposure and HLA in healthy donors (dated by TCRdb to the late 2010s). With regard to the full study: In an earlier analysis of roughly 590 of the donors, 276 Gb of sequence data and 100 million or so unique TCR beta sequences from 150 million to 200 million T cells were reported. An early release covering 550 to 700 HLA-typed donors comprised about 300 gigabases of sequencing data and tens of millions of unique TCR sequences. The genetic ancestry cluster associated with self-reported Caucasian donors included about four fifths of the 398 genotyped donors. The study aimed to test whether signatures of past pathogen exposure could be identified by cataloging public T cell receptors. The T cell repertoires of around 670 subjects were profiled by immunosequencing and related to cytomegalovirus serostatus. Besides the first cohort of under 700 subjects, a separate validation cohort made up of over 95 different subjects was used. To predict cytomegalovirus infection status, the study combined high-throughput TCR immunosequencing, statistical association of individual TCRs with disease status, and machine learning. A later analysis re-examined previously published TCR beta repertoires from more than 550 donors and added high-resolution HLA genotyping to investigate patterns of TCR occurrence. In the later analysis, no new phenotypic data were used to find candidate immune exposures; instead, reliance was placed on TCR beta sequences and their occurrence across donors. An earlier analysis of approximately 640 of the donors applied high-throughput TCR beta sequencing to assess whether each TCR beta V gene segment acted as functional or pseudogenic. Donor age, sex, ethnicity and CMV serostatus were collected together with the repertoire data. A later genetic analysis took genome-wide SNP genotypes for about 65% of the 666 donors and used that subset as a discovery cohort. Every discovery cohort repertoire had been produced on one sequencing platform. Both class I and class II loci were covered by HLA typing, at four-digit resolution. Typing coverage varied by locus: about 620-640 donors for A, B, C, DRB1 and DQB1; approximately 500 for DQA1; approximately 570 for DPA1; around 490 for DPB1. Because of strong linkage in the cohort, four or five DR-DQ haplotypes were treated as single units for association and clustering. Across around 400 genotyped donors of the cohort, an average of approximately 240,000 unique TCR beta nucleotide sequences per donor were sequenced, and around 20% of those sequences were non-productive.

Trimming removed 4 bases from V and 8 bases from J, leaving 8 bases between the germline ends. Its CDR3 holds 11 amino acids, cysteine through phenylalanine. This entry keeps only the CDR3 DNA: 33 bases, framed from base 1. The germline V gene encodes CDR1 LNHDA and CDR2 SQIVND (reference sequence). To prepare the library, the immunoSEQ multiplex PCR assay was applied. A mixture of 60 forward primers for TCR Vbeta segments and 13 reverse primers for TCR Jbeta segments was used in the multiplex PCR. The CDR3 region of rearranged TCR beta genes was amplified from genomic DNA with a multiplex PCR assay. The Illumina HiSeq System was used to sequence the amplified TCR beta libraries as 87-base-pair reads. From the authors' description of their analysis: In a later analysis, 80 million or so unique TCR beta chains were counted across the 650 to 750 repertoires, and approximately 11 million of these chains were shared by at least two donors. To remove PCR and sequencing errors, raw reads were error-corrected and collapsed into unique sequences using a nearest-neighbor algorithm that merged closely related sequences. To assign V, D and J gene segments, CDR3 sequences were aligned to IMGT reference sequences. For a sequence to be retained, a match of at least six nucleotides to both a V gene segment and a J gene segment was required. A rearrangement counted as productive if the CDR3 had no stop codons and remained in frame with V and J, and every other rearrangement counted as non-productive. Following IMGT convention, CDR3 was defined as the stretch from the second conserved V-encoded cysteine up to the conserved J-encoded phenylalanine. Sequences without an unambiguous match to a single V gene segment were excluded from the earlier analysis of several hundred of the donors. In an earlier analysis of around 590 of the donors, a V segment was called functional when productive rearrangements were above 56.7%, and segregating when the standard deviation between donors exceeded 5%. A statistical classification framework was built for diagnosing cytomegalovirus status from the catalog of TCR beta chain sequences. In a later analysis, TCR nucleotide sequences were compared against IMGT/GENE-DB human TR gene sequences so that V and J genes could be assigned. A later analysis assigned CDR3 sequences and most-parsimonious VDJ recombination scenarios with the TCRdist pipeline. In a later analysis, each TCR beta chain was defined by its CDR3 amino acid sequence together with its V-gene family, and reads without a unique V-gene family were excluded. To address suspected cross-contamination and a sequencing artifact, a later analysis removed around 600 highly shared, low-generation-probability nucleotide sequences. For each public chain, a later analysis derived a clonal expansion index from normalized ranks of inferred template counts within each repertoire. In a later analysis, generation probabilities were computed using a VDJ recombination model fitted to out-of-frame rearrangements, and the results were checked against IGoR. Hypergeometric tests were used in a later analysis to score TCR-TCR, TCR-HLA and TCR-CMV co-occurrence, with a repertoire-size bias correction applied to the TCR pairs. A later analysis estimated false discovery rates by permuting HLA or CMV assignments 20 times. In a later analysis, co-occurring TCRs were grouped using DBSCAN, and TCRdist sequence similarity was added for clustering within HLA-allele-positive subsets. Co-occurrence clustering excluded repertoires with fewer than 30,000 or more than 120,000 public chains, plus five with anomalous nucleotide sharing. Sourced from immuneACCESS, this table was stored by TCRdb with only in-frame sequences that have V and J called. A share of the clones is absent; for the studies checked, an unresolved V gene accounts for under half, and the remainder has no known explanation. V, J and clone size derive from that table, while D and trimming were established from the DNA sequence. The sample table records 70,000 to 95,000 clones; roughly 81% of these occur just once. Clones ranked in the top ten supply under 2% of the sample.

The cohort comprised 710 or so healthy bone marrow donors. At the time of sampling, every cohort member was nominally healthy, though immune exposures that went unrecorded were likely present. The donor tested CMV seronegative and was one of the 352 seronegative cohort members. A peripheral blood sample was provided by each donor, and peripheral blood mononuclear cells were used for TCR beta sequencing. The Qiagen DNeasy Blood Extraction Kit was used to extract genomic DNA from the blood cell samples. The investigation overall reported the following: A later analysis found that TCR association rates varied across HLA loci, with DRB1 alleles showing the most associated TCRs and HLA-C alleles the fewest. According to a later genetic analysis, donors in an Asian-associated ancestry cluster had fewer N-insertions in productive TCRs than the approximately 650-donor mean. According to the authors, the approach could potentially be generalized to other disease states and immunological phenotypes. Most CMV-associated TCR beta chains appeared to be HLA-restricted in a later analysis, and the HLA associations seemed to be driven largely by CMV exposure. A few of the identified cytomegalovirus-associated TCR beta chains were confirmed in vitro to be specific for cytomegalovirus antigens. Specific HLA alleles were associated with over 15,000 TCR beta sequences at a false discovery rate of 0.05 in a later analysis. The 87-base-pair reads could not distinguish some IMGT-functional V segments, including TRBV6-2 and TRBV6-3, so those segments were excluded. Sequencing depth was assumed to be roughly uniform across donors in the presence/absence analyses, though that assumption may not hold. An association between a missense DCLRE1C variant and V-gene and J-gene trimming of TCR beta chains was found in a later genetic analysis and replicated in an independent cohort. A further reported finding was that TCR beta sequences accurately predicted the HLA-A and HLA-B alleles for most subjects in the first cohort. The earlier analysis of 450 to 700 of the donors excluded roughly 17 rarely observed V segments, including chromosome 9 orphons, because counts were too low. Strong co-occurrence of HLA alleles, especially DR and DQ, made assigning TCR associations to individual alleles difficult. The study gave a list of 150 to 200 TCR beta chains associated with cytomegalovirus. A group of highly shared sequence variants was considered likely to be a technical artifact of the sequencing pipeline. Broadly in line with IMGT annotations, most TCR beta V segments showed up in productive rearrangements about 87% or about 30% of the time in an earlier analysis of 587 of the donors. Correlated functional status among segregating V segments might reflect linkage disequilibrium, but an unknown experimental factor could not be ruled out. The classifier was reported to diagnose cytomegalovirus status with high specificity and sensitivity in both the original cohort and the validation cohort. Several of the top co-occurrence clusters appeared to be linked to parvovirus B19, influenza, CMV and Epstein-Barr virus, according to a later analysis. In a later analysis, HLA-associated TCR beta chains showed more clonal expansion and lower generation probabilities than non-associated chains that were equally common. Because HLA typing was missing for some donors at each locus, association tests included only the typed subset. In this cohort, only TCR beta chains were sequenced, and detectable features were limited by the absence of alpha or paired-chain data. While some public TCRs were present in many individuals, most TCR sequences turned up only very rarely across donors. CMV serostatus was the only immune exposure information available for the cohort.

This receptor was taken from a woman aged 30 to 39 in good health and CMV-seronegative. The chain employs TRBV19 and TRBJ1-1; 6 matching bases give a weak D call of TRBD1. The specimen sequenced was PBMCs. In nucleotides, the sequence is TGTGCCAGTAGTACCGGGACAGAAGCTTTCTTT. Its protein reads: CASSTGTEAFF.